The 11 T cell receptor beta chains presented below share a single source sample, sequenced in a study of OX40 agonist ivuxolimab in advanced cancers. Using immunoSEQ multiplex PCR, the repertoire was profiled, and TCRdb retains in-frame clones only, with some absent. The data contain 35,000 to 55,000 clones, 75% to 85% of them singletons. The sequencing here drew on CD4+ or CD8+ T cells sorted from blood, taken in a trial of the OX40 agonist ivuxolimab. All receptors derive from an adult with an advanced solid tumor such as melanoma, head and neck, liver or kidney cancer.

This clone occurred a few times. This chain connects TRBV6-6 to TRBJ2-1; 7 nucleotides agree with TRBD2. The germline gives CDR1 MNHNY, CDR2 SVGAGI (reference sequence). Trimming at V came to 6 bases and at J to 0 bases, leaving 8 bases not matched to a gene. This CDR3 contains 16 residues. The CDR3 loop is CASSSSGLSSYNEQFF. The CDR3 coding sequence is TGTGCCAGCAGCAGTAGCGGGCTTAGCTCCTACAATGAGCAGTTCTTC.

This sequence joins TRBV19 and TRBJ2-5; tentatively, D is TRBD2 (5 bases). CDR3 length equals 15 residues. Trimming took off 5 bases at V and 1 base at J, with 14 bases between the two ends. The V gene's germline CDR1 is LNHDA and CDR2 SQIVND (reference sequence). The CDR3 nucleotides read TGTGCCAGTAGTCCAACCGACTACCGCCAAGAGACCCAGTACTTC. Residues: CASSPTDYRQETQYF.

The rearrangement links TRBV11-2 to TRBJ2-3; 7 bases are a match to TRBD2. This CDR3 is 15 amino acids long. Germline V gene data show CDR1 as SGHAT and CDR2 as FQNNGV. V dropped 0 bases and J dropped 8; count of bases not matched to a gene: 8. The CDR3 reads CASSLEAGVTVTQYF. CDR3 coding DNA: TGTGCCAGCAGCTTAGAGGCGGGAGTAACGGTTACGCAGTATTTT.

CDR3 in amino acids: CASSQAPDSYEQYF. In nucleotides, the CDR3 is TGCGCCAGCAGCCAAGCCCCGGACAGCTACGAGCAGTACTTC. This chain joins TRBV4-1 and TRBJ2-5; D is perhaps TRBD1 (6 bases). The tail of the sequence fits TRBJ2-7 better, so the J call may be wrong. This CDR3 spans 14 amino acids. Germline V CDR1 and CDR2: MGHRA, YSYEKL.

This clone was detected only once. J is TRBJ2-4 and V is TRBV14, with D maybe TRBD1 (6 bases). The CDR3 loop spans 16 amino acids. CDR1 and CDR2 (germline): SGHDN, FVKESK. V gave up 2 bases and J gave up 1 base, with 12 bases separating them. Here the CDR3 reads CASSQQGLGAKNIQYF. In nucleotides, the CDR3 is TGTGCCAGCAGCCAACAGGGGTTGGGGGCCAAAAACATTCAGTACTTC.

This chain joins TRBV15 and TRBJ2-7, with 11 bases lining up with TRBD1. This CDR3 spans 16 amino acids. Losses at the gene ends were 0 bases for V and 4 bases for J; bases not matched to a gene: 5. The germline gives CDR1 LNHNV, CDR2 YYDKDF (reference sequence). CDR3 region: CATSRDRGQGEYEQYF. The CDR3 nucleotides read TGTGCCACCAGCAGAGATAGGGGACAGGGGGAATACGAGCAGTACTTC.

The CDR3 sequence: CASSQGHYEQYF. In DNA form, the CDR3 reads TGTGCCAGCAGCCAGGGCCACTACGAGCAGTACTTC. The V and J genes are TRBV28 and TRBJ2-7; a possible D gene is TRBD1 (5 bases). The CDR3 has 12 residues. The germline V and J ends were trimmed by 6 bases and 3 bases, with 9 bases remaining between them. Per the germline V gene, CDR1 is MDHEN and CDR2 is SYDVKM.

This clone has a single count. V usage is TRBV7-3 and J usage is TRBJ1-1; D may be TRBD1 (6 bases). V lost 5 bases to trimming and J lost 7 bases, with 17 bases between them. The CDR3 is 14 residues long. From germline, CDR1 is SGHTA and CDR2 FQGTGA. CDR3 coding DNA: TGTGCCAGCAGCCCCCTACAGGGAGCGAGTGAAGCTTTCTTT. Encoded protein: CASSPLQGASEAFF.

V and J are TRBV10-3 and TRBJ2-7; D possibly matches TRBD1 or TRBD2 (5 bases each). The CDR3 covers 16 residues. Per the germline V gene, CDR1 is ENHRY and CDR2 is SYGVKD. The V end lost 4 bases, the J end lost 2 bases, and 18 bases lay between the germline ends. DNA for the CDR3: TGTGCCATCAGTGGAGGGACCTTCTCCGGGACCTACGAGCAGTACTTC. Translation: CAISGGTFSGTYEQYF.

The chain links TRBV4-1 to TRBJ2-7, with D possibly TRBD1 on 6 matching bases. CDR3 size: 14 residues. Germline V gives CDR1 MGHRA, CDR2 YSYEKL. V gave up 1 base and J gave up 3 bases, with 10 bases separating them. CDR3 sequence: CASSQAPDSYEQYF. The CDR3 coding sequence is TGCGCCAGCAGCCAAGCCCCGGACAGCTACGAGCAGTACTTC.

This clone was seen a handful of times. J is TRBJ2-7 and V is TRBV29-1, with D maybe TRBD1 (6 bases). Germline values: CDR1 SQVTM, CDR2 ANQGSEA. The length of the CDR3 is 14 residues. V was shortened by 7 bases and J by 6 bases, with 22 bases between the two germline ends. The CDR3 DNA reads as TGCAGCGCCTCCGGCGGCCAGGGGCCGGGCGAGCAGTACTTC. It codes for CSASGGQGPGEQYF.